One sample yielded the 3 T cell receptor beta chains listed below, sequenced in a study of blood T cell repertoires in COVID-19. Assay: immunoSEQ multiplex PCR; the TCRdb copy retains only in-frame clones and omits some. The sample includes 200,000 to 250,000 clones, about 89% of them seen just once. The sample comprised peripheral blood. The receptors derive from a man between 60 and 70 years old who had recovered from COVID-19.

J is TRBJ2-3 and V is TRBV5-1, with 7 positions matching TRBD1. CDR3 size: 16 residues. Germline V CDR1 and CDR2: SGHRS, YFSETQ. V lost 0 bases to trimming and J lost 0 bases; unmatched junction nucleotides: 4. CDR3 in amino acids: CASSLGTGLSTDTQYF. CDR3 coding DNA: TGCGCCAGCAGCTTGGGGACAGGACTTAGCACAGATACGCAGTATTTT.

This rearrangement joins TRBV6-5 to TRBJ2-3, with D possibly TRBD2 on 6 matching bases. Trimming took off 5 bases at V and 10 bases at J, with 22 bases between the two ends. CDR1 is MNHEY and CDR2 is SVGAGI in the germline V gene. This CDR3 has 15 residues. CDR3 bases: TGTGCCAGCAGTCCCAGCTCAGGCGCGCGGGGATCGCAGTATTTT. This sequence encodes CASSPSSGARGSQYF.

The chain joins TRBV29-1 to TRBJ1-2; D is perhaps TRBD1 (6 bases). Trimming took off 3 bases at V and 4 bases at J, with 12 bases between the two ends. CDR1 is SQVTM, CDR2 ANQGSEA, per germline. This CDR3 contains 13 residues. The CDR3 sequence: CSVDQGLAYGYTF. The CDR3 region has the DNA TGCAGCGTTGACCAGGGGCTGGCCTATGGCTACACCTTC.